Each of the 9 T cell receptor beta chains below was sequenced from the same sample in a study of blood T cell repertoires in COVID-19. Clones were read by immunoSEQ multiplex PCR, and TCRdb kept only the in-frame ones, dropping some. This table holds around 200,000 clones, around three quarters found once. The sample was peripheral blood. These receptors were obtained from a woman aged 65 to 85 with acute or convalescent COVID-19.

This chain connects TRBV2 to TRBJ2-7, with D maybe TRBD2 (5 bases). The CDR3 is 14 amino acids. Trimming stripped 4 bases from V and 3 bases from J, with 13 bases between. Germline V gene sequence: CDR1 SNHLY, CDR2 FYNNEI. CDR3 protein: CASSVQRTGYEQYF. The CDR3 DNA reads as TGTGCCAGCAGTGTCCAGCGGACGGGCTACGAGCAGTACTTC.

The rearrangement uses TRBV19 and TRBJ1-1; D may be TRBD1 (5 bases). The length of the CDR3 is 13 residues. Germline lookup yields CDR1 LNHDA and CDR2 SQIVND (reference sequence). V was trimmed by 2 bases and J by 5 bases, leaving 9 bases between them. The CDR3 reads CASSILTDTEAFF. CDR3 bases: TGTGCCAGTAGTATACTGACAGATACTGAAGCTTTCTTT.

This clone was observed a handful of times. The chain carries TRBV19 and TRBJ1-4; 7 bases align to TRBD1. The junction had 6 bases not matched to a gene; V was cut back by 5 bases and J by 6 bases. The CDR3 is 14 amino acids. Germline values: CDR1 LNHDA, CDR2 SQIVND (reference sequence). This CDR3 reads CASSPRGADEKLFF. CDR3 nucleotide sequence: TGTGCCAGTAGTCCCAGGGGGGCTGATGAAAAACTGTTTTTT.

The V and J genes are TRBV2 and TRBJ2-7; the D is unclear. The ends were cut back, 8 bases at V and 5 bases at J, with 13 bases in the middle. The germline V gene encodes CDR1 SNHLY and CDR2 FYNNEI. The CDR3 has 12 amino acids. The CDR3 DNA is TGTGCCAGCGGTCCGAGACTCCACGAGCAGTACTTC. This encodes CASGPRLHEQYF.

This clone was detected only a few times. J is TRBJ2-1 and V is TRBV27; a weak D match, TRBD1 (5 bases). V lost 2 bases and J lost 5, with 7 bases in between. The CDR3 is 13 residues long. Germline assignment: CDR1 MNHEY and CDR2 SMNVEV (reference sequence). The CDR3 nucleotides are TGTGCCAGCAGTTTAGACAGCAACAATGAGCAGTTCTTC. Translated, it gives CASSLDSNNEQFF.

CDR3 amino acids: CASSLRRGDYEQYF. The CDR3 nucleotides read TGTGCCAGCAGTTTACGGCGCGGGGACTACGAGCAGTACTTC. The genes are TRBV27 and TRBJ2-7; D might be TRBD2 (6 bases). With 2 bases removed from V and 3 bases from J, the gap between germline ends came to 11 bases. CDR1 is MNHEY and CDR2 is SMNVEV in the germline V gene (reference sequence). The CDR3 has 14 amino acids.

A few counts support this clone. This chain joins TRBV29-1 and TRBJ1-2; the D gene is possibly TRBD1 (5 bases). The CDR3 spans 12 residues. V lost 6 bases to trimming and J lost 4 bases, with 12 bases between them. Looked up from germline, CDR1 is SQVTM and CDR2 is ANQGSEA. CDR3 in amino acids: CSVQTELYGYTF. CDR3 DNA sequence: TGCAGCGTCCAGACAGAACTCTATGGCTACACCTTC.

The rearrangement joins TRBV5-1 to TRBJ2-1, with D unclear. Between the trimmed V and J ends, which lost 5 bases and 0 bases, there was a span of 12 bases. Looked up from germline, CDR1 is SGHRS and CDR2 is YFSETQ. This CDR3 has 15 amino acids. CDR3 region: CASRRSLSSYNEQFF. The CDR3 DNA reads TGCGCCAGCAGGAGGAGTCTCAGCTCCTACAATGAGCAGTTCTTC.

This clone turned up a few times. V gene TRBV7-3 combines with J gene TRBJ2-3; TRBD1 is a possible D gene (6 bases). There are 16 residues in the CDR3. Germline V gene lookup returns CDR1 SGHTA and CDR2 FQGTGA. V lost 2 bases to trimming and J lost 4 bases, with 16 bases between them. This CDR3 is CASSLGRLGGPDTQYF. DNA for the CDR3: TGTGCCAGCAGCTTAGGGCGGCTAGGGGGTCCAGATACGCAGTATTTT. Combining the CDR3 with reference TRBV7-3 and TRBJ2-3 gives the whole variable domain GAGVSQTPSNKVTEKGKYVELRCDPISGHTALYWYRQSLGQGPEFLIYFQGTGAADDSGLPNDRFFAVRPEGSVSTLKIQRTERGDSAVYLCASSLGRLGGPDTQYFGPGTRLTVL.